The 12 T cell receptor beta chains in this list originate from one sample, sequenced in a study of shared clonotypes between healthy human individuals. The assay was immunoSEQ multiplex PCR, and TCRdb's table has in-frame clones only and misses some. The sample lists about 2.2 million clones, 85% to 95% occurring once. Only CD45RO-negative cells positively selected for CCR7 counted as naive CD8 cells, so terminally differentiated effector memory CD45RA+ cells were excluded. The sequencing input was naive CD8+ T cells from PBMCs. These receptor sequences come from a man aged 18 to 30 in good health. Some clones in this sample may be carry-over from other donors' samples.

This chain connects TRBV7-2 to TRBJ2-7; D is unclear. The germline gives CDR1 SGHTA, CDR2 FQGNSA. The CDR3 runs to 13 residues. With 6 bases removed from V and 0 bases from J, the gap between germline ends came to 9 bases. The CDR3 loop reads CASRAENSYEQYF. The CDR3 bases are TGTGCCAGCAGGGCGGAAAACTCCTACGAGCAGTACTTC.

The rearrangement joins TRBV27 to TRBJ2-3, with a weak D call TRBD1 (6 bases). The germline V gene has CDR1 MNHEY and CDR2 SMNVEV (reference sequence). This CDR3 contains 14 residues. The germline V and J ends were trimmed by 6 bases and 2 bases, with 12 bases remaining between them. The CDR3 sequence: CASRPRDTTDTQYF. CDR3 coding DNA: TGTGCCAGCAGACCCCGGGACACCACAGATACGCAGTATTTT.

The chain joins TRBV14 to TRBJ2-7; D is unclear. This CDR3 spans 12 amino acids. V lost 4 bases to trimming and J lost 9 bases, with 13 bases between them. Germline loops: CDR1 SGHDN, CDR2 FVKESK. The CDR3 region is CASSRGRSGQYF. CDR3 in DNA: TGTGCCAGCAGCCGCGGTCGGTCGGGGCAGTACTTC.

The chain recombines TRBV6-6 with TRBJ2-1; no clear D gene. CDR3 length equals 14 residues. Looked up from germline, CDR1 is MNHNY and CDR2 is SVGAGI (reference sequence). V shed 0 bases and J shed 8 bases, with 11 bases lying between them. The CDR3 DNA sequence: TGTGCCAGCAGTTACTCGAGTCCTTGGGATGAGCAGTTCTTC. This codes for CASSYSSPWDEQFF.

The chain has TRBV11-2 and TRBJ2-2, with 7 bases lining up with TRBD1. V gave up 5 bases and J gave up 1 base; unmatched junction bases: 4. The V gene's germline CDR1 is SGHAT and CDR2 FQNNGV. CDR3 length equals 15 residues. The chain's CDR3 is CASSGRDRNTGELFF. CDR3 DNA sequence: TGTGCCAGCAGCGGCCGGGACAGGAACACCGGGGAGCTGTTTTTT.

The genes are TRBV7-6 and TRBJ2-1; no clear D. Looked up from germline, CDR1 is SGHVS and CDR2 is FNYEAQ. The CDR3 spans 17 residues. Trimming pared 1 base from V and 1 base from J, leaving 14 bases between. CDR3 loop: CASSLDGAAYSYNEQFF. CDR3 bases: TGTGCCAGCAGCTTAGACGGCGCGGCGTATTCCTACAATGAGCAGTTCTTC.

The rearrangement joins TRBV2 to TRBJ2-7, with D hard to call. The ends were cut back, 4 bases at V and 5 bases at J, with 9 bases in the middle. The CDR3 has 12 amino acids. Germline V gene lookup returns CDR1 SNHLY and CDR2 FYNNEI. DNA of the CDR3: TGTGCCAGCAGTGGGGTTTTGAACGAGCAGTACTTC. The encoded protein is CASSGVLNEQYF.

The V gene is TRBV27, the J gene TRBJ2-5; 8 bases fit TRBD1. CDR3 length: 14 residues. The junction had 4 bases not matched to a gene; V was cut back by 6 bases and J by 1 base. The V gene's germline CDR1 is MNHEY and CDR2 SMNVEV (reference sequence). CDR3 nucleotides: TGTGCCAGCAGAATGACAGGGGTCCAAGAGACCCAGTACTTC. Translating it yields CASRMTGVQETQYF.

The CDR3 is CASSPRDRGVNEQFF. CDR3 sequence (DNA): TGTGCCAGCAGCCCTCGGGACAGGGGTGTCAATGAGCAGTTCTTC. V and J are TRBV7-9 and TRBJ2-1, with 10 nucleotides matching TRBD1. In germline, CDR1 is SEHNR, CDR2 FQNEAQ (reference sequence). This CDR3 is 15 amino acids long. The V segment lost 5 bases and the J segment 6 bases; nucleotides outside the gene matches: 7.

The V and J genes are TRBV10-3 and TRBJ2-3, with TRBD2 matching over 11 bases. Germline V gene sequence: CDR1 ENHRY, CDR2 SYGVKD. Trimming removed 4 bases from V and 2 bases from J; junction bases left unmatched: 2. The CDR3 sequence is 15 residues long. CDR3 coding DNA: TGTGCCATCAGTGGACTAGCGGGGATCACAGATACGCAGTATTTT. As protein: CAISGLAGITDTQYF.

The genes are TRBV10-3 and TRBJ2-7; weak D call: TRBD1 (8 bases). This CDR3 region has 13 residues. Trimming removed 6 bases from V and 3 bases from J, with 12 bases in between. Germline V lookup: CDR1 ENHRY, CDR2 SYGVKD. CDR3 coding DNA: TGTGCCATCAGGACAGGGGAGGGCTACGAGCAGTACTTC. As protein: CAIRTGEGYEQYF.

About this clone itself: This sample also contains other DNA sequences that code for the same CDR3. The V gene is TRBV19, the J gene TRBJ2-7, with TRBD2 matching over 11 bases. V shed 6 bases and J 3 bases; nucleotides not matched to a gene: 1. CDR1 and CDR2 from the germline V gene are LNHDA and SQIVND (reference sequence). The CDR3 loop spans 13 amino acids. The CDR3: CASSTSGSYEQYF. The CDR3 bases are TGTGCCAGTAGCACTAGCGGGAGCTACGAGCAGTACTTC.